This T cell receptor (beta chain) was found in a study of blood T cell repertoires in COVID-19. Turning to the study itself: Sites in the United States, Italy and Spain provided acute and convalescent COVID-19 samples. From T cells, B-cell-depleted T cells, or PBMCs came the material, which was cDNA or gDNA.

Germline V gene data show CDR1 as SGHVS and CDR2 as FQNEAQ. Trimming shortened V by 4 bases and J by 0 bases, and 7 bases separated the two germline ends. The CDR3 consists of 13 residues. In the original analysis: Amplification of reference gene primers provided the estimated nucleated cell counts. The method was immunoSEQ multiplex PCR; TCRdb's version includes in-frame clones alone and lacks a portion of them. V, J and clone size are those of that table, while D and trimming were read from the DNA. The repertoire includes about 91,000 clones, about 75% of them detected once, and 8.5% to 10% sits in the top ten.

Sequenced: peripheral blood. This chain links TRBV7-8 with TRBJ2-7; D remains unclear. The source is an elderly woman with acute or convalescent COVID-19. CDR3 loop: CASSSMSSYEQYF. For the CDR3, the DNA is TGTGCCAGCAGCTCGATGAGCTCCTACGAGCAGTACTTC.